This is a list of T cell receptor beta chains from one sample in a study of vaccination and CD4 T cells after COVID-19. These TCRs are of unknown antigen specificity. TCRdb used MiXCR to reprocess the PCR reads, holding one entry per CDR3 protein. The sample has approximately 17,000 distinct CDR3 sequences; 54% are singletons. This sample comprised CD4+ T cells from blood, cultured in vitro, obtained before SARS-CoV-2 vaccination. Receptor source: a human donor who had recovered from COVID-19. CDR3s leave out the opening cysteine and the closing phenylalanine or tryptophan.

J gene: TRBJ2-1; V gene: TRBV20-1; CDR3 protein: SATGPIISGRRRDEQF
J gene: TRBJ2-7; V gene: TRBV27; CDR3 protein: AIPPQVLAHYEQY
J gene: TRBJ2-5; V gene: TRBV24-1; CDR3 protein: ATSDTTVEETQY
J gene: TRBJ2-5; V gene: TRBV19; CDR3 protein: ASWDRKETQY
J gene: TRBJ2-7; V gene: TRBV28; CDR3 protein: ASTVPGRAGEQY
J gene: TRBJ1-1; V gene: TRBV27; CDR3 protein: ASSLWGDLKTEAF
J gene: TRBJ2-2; V gene: TRBV10-1; CDR3 protein: AYHHELATNTGELF
J gene: TRBJ1-5; V gene: TRBV20-1; CDR3 protein: SAVEGGQPQH
J gene: TRBJ1-3; V gene: TRBV6-1; CDR3 protein: ASRRQLSGNTIY
J gene: TRBJ2-3; V gene: TRBV30; CDR3 protein: AWSETDTQY
J gene: TRBJ1-2; V gene: TRBV20-1; CDR3 protein: SASPRKWGANYGYT
J gene: TRBJ2-5; V gene: TRBV6-1; CDR3 protein: ASSRPQTGIGETQY
J gene: TRBJ1-5; V gene: TRBV6-1; CDR3 protein: ASSGQAAIAQH
J gene: TRBJ1-1; V gene: TRBV6-5; CDR3 protein: ASSYKGATEAF
J gene: TRBJ1-5; V gene: TRBV20-1; CDR3 protein: SASRGDIIANQPQH
J gene: TRBJ2-6; V gene: TRBV10-3; CDR3 protein: AISESRGGPGANVLT
J gene: TRBJ2-6; V gene: TRBV7-9; CDR3 protein: ASSSPKIPASGANVLT
J gene: TRBJ1-2; V gene: TRBV6-1; CDR3 protein: ASSEIGGGYGYT
J gene: TRBJ2-3; V gene: TRBV7-9; CDR3 protein: ASSTTRAGGATDTQY
J gene: TRBJ2-3; V gene: TRBV19; CDR3 protein: ASSIGGHSTDTQY
J gene: TRBJ2-5; V gene: TRBV18; CDR3 protein: ASSPSWQRSQETQY
J gene: TRBJ2-1; V gene: TRBV7-3; CDR3 protein: ASSLTGSYNEQF